Below, 6 T cell receptor beta chains from the same sample are listed, as sequenced in a study of beta chain features in type 1 diabetes. Isolated RNA was reverse transcribed in full, so expressed TCRB transcripts were sequenced. The table came from immunoSEQ multiplex PCR; TCRdb's copy has only in-frame clones and leaves some out. The sample yields hundreds of thousands of clones, 15% to 18% seen once. Sequenced sample: naive CD4+ T cells from blood. Receptors were obtained from a man between 18 and 29 years old in good health.

This clone was counted a few times. This rearrangement joins TRBV9 to TRBJ1-3; unclear D gene. The CDR3 length is 14 residues. Germline V gives CDR1 SGDLS, CDR2 YYNGEE. V lost 2 bases and J 0 bases, leaving 6 bases between the germline ends. The CDR3, as DNA: TGTGCCAGCAGCGTCTACGGCTCTGGAAACACCATATATTTT. Protein sequence: CASSVYGSGNTIYF.

This clone was observed a few times. One end of the junction fails to match germline, which may point to a read error. The chain couples TRBV4-1 to TRBJ2-7; TRBD1 might be the D (6 bases). CDR3 length equals 15 residues. Looked up from germline, CDR1 is MGHRA and CDR2 is YSYEKL. This chain's CDR3 is CASSQARDTKYGQYF. Here the CDR3 DNA reads TGCGCCAGCAGCCAAGCCCGGGACACAAAATACGGGCAGTACTTC.

The table lists this clone with a few counts. The CDR3 spells CASSEQGRGAAFF. The DNA of the CDR3 is TGTGCCAGCAGTGAACAGGGGCGCGGAGCGGCTTTCTTT. This sequence joins TRBV6-1 and TRBJ1-1, with a weak D call TRBD1 (6 bases). The CDR3 spans 13 residues. CDR1 and CDR2 (germline): MNHNS, SASEGT. Trimming pared 2 bases from V and 11 bases from J, leaving 15 bases between.

The V gene is TRBV25-1, the J gene TRBJ2-3; TRBD1 is a possible D gene (6 bases). Looked up from germline, CDR1 is MGHDK and CDR2 is SYGVNS. The CDR3 runs to 16 residues. V gave up 6 bases and J gave up 2 bases, with 18 bases separating them. CDR3 nucleotides: TGTGCCAGCAGCACTGACGGCAGGGGATTCACAGATACGCAGTATTTT. Protein product: CASSTDGRGFTDTQYF.

This sequence joins TRBV5-1 and TRBJ1-2; 7 bases match TRBD1. In germline, CDR1 is SGHRS, CDR2 YFSETQ. J lost 5 bases, V lost 1 base, and 8 bases had no gene match. This CDR3 is built from 15 residues. In DNA form, the CDR3 reads TGCGCCAGCAGCTTGACCTCCGAGACAGGGTATGGCTACACCTTC. Its translation is CASSLTSETGYGYTF.

The chain recombines TRBV5-4 with TRBJ1-2; D gene ambiguous. Trimming stripped 0 bases from V and 0 bases from J, with 3 bases between. The CDR3 runs 13 residues. Germline values: CDR1 SGHNT, CDR2 YYREEE (reference sequence). CDR3 in DNA: TGTGCCAGCAGCTTGGGTTCTAACTATGGCTACACCTTC. Residues: CASSLGSNYGYTF.